What follows is one T cell receptor beta chain and its context. The table came from immunoSEQ multiplex PCR; TCRdb's copy has only in-frame clones and leaves some out. Counted here are around 700,000 clones, approximately 90% occurring once; the ten biggest clones make up over 0.2%. The CDR3 sequence is 12 residues long. Germline V gene sequence: CDR1 SQVTM, CDR2 ANQGSEA. V was clipped by 7 bases and J by 5 bases, with 14 bases between them. The entry originates in a study of blood T cell repertoires in COVID-19. The chain carries TRBV29-1 and TRBJ2-5; a possible D gene is TRBD1 (6 bases). This TCR came from a woman aged 18-29 years with acute or convalescent COVID-19. Material: peripheral blood. The CDR3: CSGEGVGETQYF. DNA for the CDR3: TGCAGCGGCGAGGGGGTCGGGGAGACCCAGTACTTC.